These 21 T cell receptor beta chains share one sample of origin, sequenced in a study of T cell clonality in common variable immunodeficiency. Repertoires were generated with immunoSEQ multiplex PCR, while TCRdb's copy carries only in-frame clones and drops some. The data show approximately 38,000 clones, with none appearing a single time. Findings of the study overall: Common variable immunodeficiency TCR beta sequences reportedly had fewer deletions and N-nucleotide insertions.

Their target antigens are unknown. Material: peripheral blood mononuclear cells. The receptors stem from a human donor with common variable immunodeficiency.

This clone was seen more than once but under ten times. The read finishes 3 residues shy of the CDR3 end, and the germline J gene is used to complete it. This rearrangement joins TRBV19 to TRBJ2-1; 11 nucleotides line up with TRBD1. Germline trimming cut 5 bases from V and 1 base from J; bases unmatched to any gene: 7. Germline CDR1 is LNHDA and CDR2 is SQIVND (reference sequence). The CDR3 is 17 amino acids. The covered CDR3 bases are TGTGCCAGTAGTTTGAGGACAGGGGGCTTTTCCTACAATGAG. Protein product: CASSLRTGGFSYNE. The whole CDR3 sequence is CASSLRTGGFSYNEQFF. Full variable domain (remainder filled in from reference TRBV19 and TRBJ2-1): DGGITQSPKYLFRKEGQNVTLSCEQNLNHDAMYWYRQDPGQGLRLIYYSQIVNDFQKGDIAEGYSVSREKKESFPLTVTSAQKNPTAFYLCASSLRTGGFSYNEQFFGPGTRLTVL.

In this sample, this clone turned up many times. The read ends 3 residues shy of where the CDR3 ends; the end is completed using the germline J gene. This chain uses TRBV19 with TRBJ2-7, with a tentative D call TRBD1 (6 bases). The V gene lost 10 bases and the J gene lost 4 bases, with 20 bases spanning the gap. The CDR3 loop spans 14 amino acids. Germline V gives CDR1 LNHDA, CDR2 SQIVND (reference sequence). Partial CDR3 DNA: TGTGCCACGAAACAGGGCCTCGGGATATACGAG. Its protein product is CATKQGLGIYE. The CDR3 reads in full as CATKQGLGIYEQYF.

The chain's CDR3 is CASSQLQGRLHEQYF. CDR3 DNA (partial): TGTGCCAGCAGCCAATTACAGGGGCGTCTCCACGAG. This chain links TRBV7-6 with TRBJ2-7, with TRBD1 identical over 7 bases. The read ends 3 residues early relative to the CDR3; the germline J gene fills the gap. Germline CDR1 and CDR2: SGHVS and FNYEAQ. This CDR3 is 15 amino acids long. Unmatched junction bases numbered 12, after V lost 5 bases and J lost 5 bases.

This clone appeared many times. The CDR3 extends 3 residues past the end of the read, so its final part is completed from the germline J gene. The chain links TRBV5-1 to TRBJ1-1, with 8 bases matching TRBD1. Germline lookup yields CDR1 SGHRS and CDR2 YFSETQ. CDR3 length: 14 residues. V shed 2 bases and J 1 base; nucleotides not matched to a gene: 1. CDR3 sequence: CASSLGTGNTEAFF. The sequenced part of the CDR3 DNA is TGCGCCAGCAGCTTAGGGACAGGGAACACTGAA.

This clone was detected many times. The read comes to an end 3 residues before the CDR3 does, leaving the germline J gene to fill in the end. The chain uses TRBV30 and TRBJ1-2; D unclear. V gave up 0 bases and J gave up 1 base, with 12 bases separating them. CDR1 and CDR2 (germline): GTSNPN, SVGIG (reference sequence). The CDR3 totals 15 residues. The covered CDR3 bases are TGTGCCTGGAGTGTAGGGCAGGACTATAACTATGGC. Residues: CAWSVGQDYNYG. The CDR3, in full, reads CAWSVGQDYNYGYTF.

This clone was seen only a few times. The missing CDR3 end, 3 residues past where the read stops, is filled in from the germline J gene. V usage is TRBV7-9 and J usage is TRBJ1-1; D perhaps matches TRBD1 (6 bases). With 5 bases removed from V and 6 bases from J, the gap between germline ends came to 16 bases. The CDR3 loop spans 14 amino acids. Per the germline V gene, CDR1 is SEHNR and CDR2 is FQNEAQ (reference sequence). Incomplete CDR3 DNA: TGTGCCAGCAGCCCGAGTTTGACAGGCGCTGAA. Translation gives CASSPSLTGAE. The entire CDR3 protein is CASSPSLTGAEAFF.

In its sample, this clone was seen a few times. The CDR3 end falls 3 residues outside the read, so it is completed with the germline J gene. The V and J genes are TRBV2 and TRBJ2-2; D not resolved. Germline CDR1 and CDR2: SNHLY and FYNNEI. CDR3 length: 15 amino acids. V lost 6 bases and J lost 1, with 12 bases in between. The CDR3 DNA, read in part, is TGTGCCAGCAGGCTACTTGCGAAGAACACCGGGGAG. Amino acid sequence: CASRLLAKNTGE. The whole CDR3 region reads CASRLLAKNTGELFF.

About this clone itself: The CDR3 end lies 3 residues beyond the end of the read and is filled in from the germline J gene. V gene TRBV7-8 combines with J gene TRBJ2-7; 8 bases line up with TRBD1. From germline, CDR1 is SGHVS and CDR2 FQNEAQ. The junction had 9 bases not matched to a gene; V was cut back by 5 bases and J by 6 bases. CDR3 size: 14 residues. CDR3 bases read: TGTGCCAGCAGCACGTGGACAGGGCTGGGCGAG. Translation gives CASSTWTGLGE. The entire CDR3 protein reads CASSTWTGLGEQYF.

This clone has only a few counts. Read sequence stops 3 residues before the CDR3 end, and the germline J gene provides the missing end. The V call is TRBV30, the J call TRBJ1-2; D ambiguous. The CDR3 length is 14 residues. V was pared by 5 bases and J by 3 bases, with 16 bases between. CDR1 GTSNPN and CDR2 SVGIG come from the germline V gene (reference sequence). CDR3 protein: CAWSPGSEDYGYTF. CDR3 bases read: TGTGCCTGGTCTCCCGGGTCGGAAGACTATGGC.

This clone was detected a few times. The CDR3 DNA, read in part, is TGTGCCAGCAGCTTAATGCAGGGGATAGGGTCACCC. Translation gives CASSLMQGIGSP. The CDR3 in full is CASSLMQGIGSPLHF. This chain uses TRBV7-9 with TRBJ1-6; a possible D gene is TRBD1 (6 bases). Read data end 3 residues before the CDR3 end; the end is taken from the germline J gene. Trimming removed 2 bases from V and 10 bases from J, with 15 bases in between. Germline V gives CDR1 SEHNR, CDR2 FQNEAQ (reference sequence). This CDR3 region has 15 residues.

About this clone itself: The missing CDR3 end, 3 residues past where the read stops, is filled in from the germline J gene. The chain joins TRBV19 to TRBJ1-6; D gene ambiguous. CDR1 and CDR2 from the germline V gene are LNHDA and SQIVND (reference sequence). The ends were cut back, 9 bases at V and 5 bases at J, with 17 bases in the middle. CDR3 size: 15 residues. This CDR3 reads CASHPRNRDNSPLHF. The CDR3 bases that were read are TGTGCCAGCCATCCCCGCAACCGGGATAATTCACCC. The entire variable domain, with the rest obtained from reference TRBV19 and TRBJ1-6, is as follows: DGGITQSPKYLFRKEGQNVTLSCEQNLNHDAMYWYRQDPGQGLRLIYYSQIVNDFQKGDIAEGYSVSREKKESFPLTVTSAQKNPTAFYLCASHPRNRDNSPLHFGNGTRLTVT.

There are many counts of this clone. The read falls 3 residues short of the CDR3 end, and the missing part is taken from the germline J gene. Different DNA sequences within this sample yield the same CDR3. This chain links TRBV18 with TRBJ2-2, with D maybe TRBD1 (6 bases). The V end was cut by 5 bases, the J end by 2 bases, with 9 bases between. This CDR3 has 14 residues. From germline, CDR1 is KGHSH and CDR2 LQKENI. This CDR3 is CASSADRNTGELFF. CDR3 DNA (partial): TGTGCCAGCTCAGCGGACAGAAACACCGGGGAG.

This clone was seen a handful of times. Read sequence stops 3 residues before the CDR3 end, and the germline J gene provides the missing end. V gene TRBV30 combines with J gene TRBJ1-2, with TRBD1 as a possible D gene (6 bases). The V gene lost 3 bases and the J gene lost 7 bases, with 21 bases spanning the gap. CDR1 and CDR2 from the germline V gene are GTSNPN and SVGIG (reference sequence). The CDR3 totals 15 residues. The CDR3 here is CAWSPLWGLTGGYTF. Incomplete CDR3 DNA: TGTGCCTGGAGCCCTTTGTGGGGGCTGACGGGTGGC.

This clone came up many times. The read ends 3 residues before the CDR3 terminus; that terminus is restored from the germline J gene. The V gene is TRBV20-1, the J gene TRBJ1-1; tentative D call: TRBD1 (6 bases). This CDR3 comprises 13 residues. Trimming removed 4 bases from V and 0 bases from J, with 9 bases in between. Looked up from germline, CDR1 is DFQATT and CDR2 is SNEGSKA (reference sequence). The CDR3: CSATGDLNTEAFF. The covered CDR3 bases are TGCAGTGCTACAGGGGACCTGAACACTGAA.

With respect to this clone: The CDR3 extends 3 residues past the end of the read, so its final part is completed from the germline J gene. This chain connects TRBV19 to TRBJ2-1; possibly TRBD2 for D (5 bases). The CDR3 length is 14 residues. V dropped 2 bases and J dropped 8 bases, with 13 bases sitting between them. Per the germline V gene, CDR1 is LNHDA and CDR2 is SQIVND (reference sequence). CDR3: CASSIFRGGYEQFF. The CDR3 DNA, read in part, is TGTGCCAGTAGTATATTCCGCGGAGGATATGAG.

Ten or more counts support this clone. From the germline J gene comes the end of the CDR3, since the read stops 3 residues before it. The chain recombines TRBV2 with TRBJ2-3, with 9 bases fitting TRBD2. The CDR3 spans 16 residues. Germline V gene sequence: CDR1 SNHLY, CDR2 FYNNEI. The CDR3 sequence is CASSEARSGGHRTQYF. The sequenced part of the CDR3 DNA is TGTGCCAGCAGTGAAGCAAGGAGCGGGGGGCATCGAACG.

At least ten counts were recorded for this clone. The DNA ends 3 residues before the CDR3 does, and the rest of the CDR3 is filled in from the germline J gene. V is TRBV20-1 and J is TRBJ1-3, with D unclear. The V gene lost 3 bases and the J gene lost 4 bases, with 10 bases spanning the gap. This CDR3 has 13 amino acids. Per the germline V gene, CDR1 is DFQATT and CDR2 is SNEGSKA (reference sequence). This chain's CDR3 is CSASRVQGNTIYF. The sequenced CDR3 bases are TGCAGTGCTAGCCGGGTTCAAGGAAACACC.

This clone was detected a few times. The read halts 3 residues ahead of the CDR3 end, with the missing end drawn from the germline J gene. The V and J genes are TRBV2 and TRBJ1-2; tentatively, D is TRBD1 (6 bases). The germline V gene encodes CDR1 SNHLY and CDR2 FYNNEI. V was shortened by 6 bases and J by 6 bases, with 17 bases between the two germline ends. The CDR3 spans 14 residues. Partial CDR3 DNA: TGTGCCAGCAGCGTACAGGGTACCGGAGATGGC. It is translated as CASSVQGTGDG. The entire CDR3 reads CASSVQGTGDGYTF.

On this clone: The read stops 3 residues short of the end of the CDR3; the missing end is completed from the germline J gene. V is TRBV30 and J is TRBJ1-6, with D hard to call. V was pared by 0 bases and J by 0 bases, with 6 bases between. The germline CDR1 and CDR2 sequences are GTSNPN and SVGIG (reference sequence). The CDR3 covers 15 residues. CDR3 DNA, as far as it was read: TGTGCCTGGAGTGTCACAAGCTCCTATAATTCACCC. It translates to CAWSVTSSYNSP. The whole CDR3 is CAWSVTSSYNSPLHF.

This clone was counted between two and nine times. From the germline J gene comes the end of the CDR3, since the read stops 3 residues before it. The chain carries TRBV7-8 and TRBJ2-3; D is undetermined. The CDR3 contains 12 residues. V was trimmed by 4 bases and J by 6 bases, leaving 8 bases between them. Germline V gives CDR1 SGHVS, CDR2 FQNEAQ. The CDR3: CASSSGEDTQYF. CDR3 DNA, as far as it was read: TGTGCCAGCAGCTCCGGTGAGGATACG.

This clone was seen repeatedly, ten times or more. An end of the junction differs from the germline gene, which may be a read error. The covered CDR3 bases are TGCGCCAGCAGCCAATCCGCTCCGGGACAATCCCCTTCACCC. Its protein is CASSQSAPGQSPSP. The entire CDR3 protein reads CASSQSAPGQSPSPLHF. The rearrangement links TRBV4-2 to TRBJ1-6; a possible D gene is TRBD1 (6 bases). The read ends 3 residues before the CDR3 terminus; that terminus is restored from the germline J gene. Germline loops: CDR1 LGHNA, CDR2 YNFKEQ. There are 17 residues in the CDR3.